The sequence of this T cell receptor beta chain was determined in a study of T-cell memory formation after mild COVID-19. For the study at large: The two donors had largely donor-specific TCR clusters. Study-level findings and limits: CD4+ contracting clones were found mainly in CM and EM, and CD8+ ones in EMRA. There was no confirmation that second-wave clones peaking on day 37 were SARS-CoV-2 specific.

5'RACE with constant-segment primers yielded barcoded, UMI-tagged TCR alpha and TCR beta cDNA libraries. TCRdb ran MiXCR on the 5' RACE reads and lists one entry per CDR3 protein. The table lists 120,000 to 150,000 distinct CDR3 sequences, about 19% of them singletons. Only a few counts were recorded for this clonotype. What it binds is not known. J lost 4 bases, V lost 3 bases, and 12 bases had no gene match. The CDR3 has 16 residues. The germline gives CDR1 SGHRS, CDR2 YFSETQ. Sequenced sample: PBMCs or a T cell subset sorted from them (not recorded which). The chain recombines TRBV5-1 with TRBJ1-1, with 7 bases aligning to TRBD1. The receptor was isolated from an adult woman who had mild COVID-19 (a few samples of this study predate the infection). Cell type and time point are not known. CDR3 coding DNA: TGCGCCAGCAGCTCCCGACAGGGAGGTATCGGCACTGAAGCTTTCTTT. Its translation: CASSSRQGGIGTEAFF.